This T cell receptor beta chain is from a study of CXCR3-negative and CXCR3-positive naive CD8 T cells. Across the study: Cumulative TRB read yield was 130 million to 150 million, averaging about 1.5 +/- 0.3 million per library.

Per germline, CDR1 SGHTA and CDR2 FQGNSA. This CDR3 is 18 amino acids long. Sorts performed in triplicate captured 300,000 to 350,000 cells each from every CD8+ T cell subset. Study results and caveats: Naive cells with CXCR3 showed TRB CDR3s that were more hydrophobic than those in CXCR3-negative naive cells. Similar TRBV-TRBJ usage was seen in naive cells (both CXCR3-negative and CXCR3-positive), but memory cells differed.

As for this clonotype: Antigen: not known.

Preparation of TRB cDNA libraries relied on 5' RACE carrying UMI labels. TCRdb re-called the 5' RACE reads; every CDR3 protein appears as one record, without DNA. The sample totals approximately 59,000 distinct CDR3 sequences. V is TRBV7-2 and J is TRBJ1-5. The receptor's source is a human donor in good health. Some clones in this sample may be carry-over from other donors' samples. Sequencing was carried out using naive CXCR3+ CD8+ T cells from blood. Sample subset: CD45RO-CCR7+CD27+CD95- naive CD8+ T cells expressing CXCR3 (TNR3+). CDR3: CASSHSRSLVGPYQPQHF.